This is a list of T cell receptor beta chains from one sample in a study of blood T cell repertoires in COVID-19. Assay used: immunoSEQ multiplex PCR; TCRdb lists only in-frame clones, some missing. This sample has 40,000 to 55,000 clones, with roughly 88% found just once. Sequenced sample: peripheral blood. The receptors here all came from a man aged 50 or older with active COVID-19. CDR3s include the opening cysteine and the closing phenylalanine or tryptophan.

V gene | CDR3 protein
TRBV6-4 | CASSVQSGEKLFF
TRBV19 | CASSIDGAATEAFF
TRBV7-3 | CASSLTPGGLNGYTF
TRBV6-5 | CASSRSGGADNTQYF
TRBV3-1/TRBV3-2 | CASSRGGQTNTEAFF
TRBV5-6 | CASSLAATGRLYEQYF
TRBV5-1 | CASSWGTGDGNQPQHF
TRBV7-3 | CASSSQGAGGYNEQFF
TRBV7-6 | CASSPFPGQGARGNQPQHF
TRBV19 | CASSIVGTSGGFGNEQFF
TRBV4-1 | CASSGGADADQPQHF
TRBV19 | CASSMGADTIYF
TRBV3-1/TRBV3-2 | CASSLRDRGRKETQYF
TRBV19 | CAKSGQYGYTF
TRBV28 | CASSNPPGKTQYF
TRBV4-2 | CASSQDGTRQFF
TRBV3-1/TRBV3-2 | CASSQDLRTNTGELFF
TRBV3-1/TRBV3-2 | CASSSTERGGSYNEQFF
TRBV15 | CATSVGGGSSYNEQFF
TRBV9 | CASSVGRRSYYGYTF
TRBV5-1 | CASSVDPPGNEQFF
TRBV7-8 | CASSPPLGQGGAGTGELFF
TRBV5-5 | CASSLGGVGYEQYF
TRBV7-9 | CASSRTGTNTEAFF
TRBV4-2 | CASSQGRDIQYF
TRBV24-1 | CATSDSGQGKETQYF
TRBV18 | CASSGARHMNTEAFF
TRBV4-2 | CASSQTDLAGELFF
TRBV19 | CASSHLNTGELFF
TRBV7-3 | CASSFWTGRDGELFF
TRBV19 | CASSISLAWADTQYF
TRBV19 | CASSIDQGYGEQFF
TRBV19 | CASSIGTGRLNTEAFF
TRBV6-5 | CASSGGLPSYNEQFF
TRBV2 | CASSDDRGPYNEQFF
TRBV7-9 | CASSAGTGELFF
TRBV19 | CASSMAGFSYEQYF
TRBV5-6 | CASSLGPGIYEQYF
TRBV11-2 | CASRPKLQGAAYNSPLHF
TRBV7-9 | CASSLIAGGRNEQFF
TRBV7-7 | CASSLDEALSGTQYF
TRBV4-1 | CASSLDFRQADPYGGYTF
TRBV5-4 | CASSSGTSGGSSGANVLTF
TRBV3-1/TRBV3-2 | CASSQVRRGRGNGYTF
TRBV9 | CASSVGERVGTDTQYF
TRBV7-3 | CASSLNRNNSPLHF
TRBV6-4 | CASSVSSGGTYEQFF
TRBV27 | CASSPQEGLVCFF
TRBV18 | CASSPRQLNQPQHF
TRBV19 | CASSTGTVIELESYGYTF
TRBV9 | CASSSARGASIGNEQFF
TRBV11-2 | CASSLGQGRPTDTQYF
TRBV5-4 | CATRPGINSPLHF
TRBV3-1/TRBV3-2 | CASSQGAGGRNEQFF
TRBV18 | CASSPRGAFGSDEQFF